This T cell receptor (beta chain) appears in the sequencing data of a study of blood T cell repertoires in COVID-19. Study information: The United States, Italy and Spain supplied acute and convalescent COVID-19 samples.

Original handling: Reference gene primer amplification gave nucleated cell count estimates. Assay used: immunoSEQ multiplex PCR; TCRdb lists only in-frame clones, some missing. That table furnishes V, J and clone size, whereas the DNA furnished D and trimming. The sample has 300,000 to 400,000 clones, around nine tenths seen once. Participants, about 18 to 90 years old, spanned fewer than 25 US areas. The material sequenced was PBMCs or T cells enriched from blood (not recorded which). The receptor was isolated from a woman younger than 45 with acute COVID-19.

The CDR3 sequence is CASSIGQGALGFTEAFF. CDR3 coding DNA: TGTGCCAGTAGTATTGGGCAGGGGGCCCTAGGATTCACTGAAGCTTTCTTT. The chain carries TRBV19 and TRBJ1-1, with 8 bases that match TRBD1. J gave up 4 bases and V 3 bases, and 13 bases lay outside the gene matches. In germline, CDR1 is LNHDA, CDR2 SQIVND (reference sequence). The CDR3 spans 17 residues.